The present T cell receptor (beta chain) was sequenced within a study of OX40 agonist ivuxolimab in advanced cancers. About the full investigation: Ivuxolimab, which targeted the costimulatory receptor OX40 (CD134), was an agonistic, fully human IgG2 monoclonal antibody. Partial responses occurred in three dose-escalation patients: two with cutaneous melanoma and one with hepatocellular carcinoma. Of the approximately 50 dose-escalation patients, hepatocellular carcinoma was present in some 19, melanoma in some 15, renal cell carcinoma in 9 and head and neck cancer in 9. Intravenous ivuxolimab was administered to patients every 2 weeks at six dose levels: 0.01, 0.1, 0.3, 1.5, 3 and 10 mg/kg. In the dose-escalation cohort, approximately 83% of patients were male, and the mean age was 60 years with a range of roughly 20 to 80. Patients were allowed to have had prior anti-PD-1, anti-PD-L1 or anti-CTLA-4 therapy, and roughly 40% of the dose-escalation patients had been treated with checkpoint inhibitors. The monotherapy dose-escalation portion (N ≈ 50 patients) of the phase I ivuxolimab trial is reported in the paper. Peripheral TCRbeta sequencing was intended to test whether TCR sequence diversity was altered and clonal T-cell expansion was caused by ivuxolimab.

Broad study findings and their caveats: Antigen specificity was not determined for the clonally expanded peripheral T cells. Partial responders in the 0.1-3.0 mg/kg groups had among the lowest normalized peripheral clonal expansion, especially among CD8+ T cells. On average, CD8+ T cells showed more expanded clones than CD4+ T cells after ivuxolimab. At doses of 0.1 to 3.0 mg/kg, clonal expansion of both CD4+ and CD8+ T cells in blood was seen between baseline and week 6. Low levels of normalized T-cell clonal expansion were also seen in some patients who did not respond.

V is reduced by 0 bases and J by 3 bases, leaving a spacing of 9 bases between them. Reading from cysteine to phenylalanine, the CDR3 counts 14 amino acids. Only the CDR3 region is kept as DNA, spanning 42 bases read in frame from base 1. For CDR1 and CDR2, the germline V gene (reference sequence) lists LNHNV and YYDKDF. Of note for this clone: This receptor's antigen is unknown. Base qualities were left out, and no much larger clone turns up one base away.

The trial excluded patients who had a history of autoimmune disease or were on systemic immunosuppression. Peripheral blood for TCR sequencing was drawn from every dose cohort at baseline, at cycle 4 day 1 and at cycle 7 day 1. Samples came from an open-label, multicenter, first-in-human phase I dose-escalation trial of ivuxolimab. Adults with locally advanced or metastatic head and neck squamous cell, hepatocellular, melanoma or renal cell carcinoma were enrolled in the trial. Before TCR sequencing, CD4+ and CD8+ T cells were separately sorted from peripheral blood. To sequence the TCRbeta CDR3 region, genomic DNA was isolated from the sorted cells. The immunoSEQ Assay was used to sequence the TCRbeta CDR3 regions. Drawn from immuneACCESS, this table holds only the in-frame rearrangements with V and J called that TCRdb kept. Clones are partly lost; checked studies trace under half to an unresolved V gene and leave the rest unexplained. The sample includes tens of thousands of clones, with approximately 91% observed a single time. The top ten constitute about 4.2% of the sample.

The source of this sequence is an adult with an advanced solid tumor such as melanoma, head and neck, liver or kidney cancer. Recombination joined TRBV15 with TRBJ2-7; the D gene assignment is ambiguous. The source material was CD4+ or CD8+ T cells sorted from blood, sampled in a trial of the OX40 agonist ivuxolimab. The CDR3: CATSRDPGNYEQYF. The nucleotide sequence reads as follows: TGTGCCACCAGCAGAGACCCAGGTAACTACGAGCAGTACTTC.